Listed below are T cell receptor beta chains from one sample, sequenced in a study of blood T cell repertoires in COVID-19. Using immunoSEQ multiplex PCR, the repertoire was profiled, and TCRdb retains in-frame clones only, with some absent. In the table there are about 150,000 clones, just under 85% of which are singletons. Sequencing used PBMCs or T cells enriched from blood (not recorded which). The receptor source for this set is a woman aged 50 to 65 with acute COVID-19. Each CDR3 is given with its conserved first and last residue. D genes are given only for firm matches. Clone size is not always given. Where it is, it says once, few, many or a class for expanded clones.

>TRBV6-4|.|TRBJ1-2|.
TGTGCCAGCAGGAGAGACAGACATGGCTACACCTTC
CASRRDRHGYTF
>TRBV5-1|.|TRBJ1-1|TRBD1
TGCGCCAGCAGAAGAACAGGGGCAAACACTGAAGCTTTCTTT
CASRRTGANTEAFF
>TRBV28|.|TRBJ1-2|.
TGTGCCAGCAGTCCCCCAGGCGTAGGCTATGGCTACACCTTC
CASSPPGVGYGYTF
>TRBV30|few|TRBJ1-2|TRBD1
TGTGCCTGGAGTCGAGACAGGGGAGGCTATGGCTACACCTTC
CAWSRDRGGYGYTF
>TRBV18|.|TRBJ2-7|.
TGTGCCAGCTCAGCGATGACAGGCTCTCCCTACGAGCAGTACTTC
CASSAMTGSPYEQYF
>TRBV19|.|TRBJ2-7|.
TGTGCCAGTAGCCCAGGGATAGGGGGTTCCACCTACGAGCAGTACTTC
CASSPGIGGSTYEQYF
>TRBV5-1|.|TRBJ2-1|TRBD2
TGCGCCAGCAGCTCGACTAGCTGGGAGCAGTTCTTC
CASSSTSWEQFF
>TRBV19|.|TRBJ1-6|TRBD1
TGTGCCAGTAGTATACCGGGACAGGGGTATAATTCACCCCTCCACTTT
CASSIPGQGYNSPLHF
>TRBV7-8|.|TRBJ2-1|.
TGTGCCAGCACCCCACCTAGGAGCTCCTACAATGAGCAGTTCTTC
CASTPPRSSYNEQFF
>TRBV7-6|.|TRBJ2-7|.
TGTGCCAGCAGCTTGGACAGCAACTACGAGCAGTACTTC
CASSLDSNYEQYF
>TRBV6-6|.|TRBJ1-1|.
TGTGCCAGCAGTAAAGCGGGGCGGAACACTGAAGCTTTCTTT
CASSKAGRNTEAFF
>TRBV27|.|TRBJ2-1|TRBD2
TGTGCCAGCAGAGTTTACACCAGCGGGAGGGTCTACAATGAGCAGTTCTTC
CASRVYTSGRVYNEQFF
>TRBV30|once|TRBJ2-3|.
TGTGCCTGGAGCCCTGGCACAGATACGCAGTATTTT
CAWSPGTDTQYF
>TRBV6-5|once|TRBJ2-2|TRBD2
TGTGCCAGCGTTGGGACTAGCCCCCACACCGGGGAGCTGTTTTTT
CASVGTSPHTGELFF
>TRBV10-3|once|TRBJ1-3|.
TGTGCCGTCGAAACCGGAGGACAGAGCTCTGGAAACACCATATATTTT
CAVETGGQSSGNTIYF
>TRBV5-1|.|TRBJ2-7|TRBD1
TGCGCCAGCAGCCCGGGACAGGGGTTGGAGGAGCGCGAGCAGTACTTC
CASSPGQGLEEREQYF
>TRBV19|.|TRBJ1-2|TRBD1
TGTGCCAGTATTGGAAGGGGACAGTACCTCTCTGGCTACACCTTC
CASIGRGQYLSGYTF
>TRBV2|.|TRBJ2-3|.
TGTGCCAGCACCGAGGGGGGGGCGGGTACAGATACGCAGTATTTT
CASTEGGAGTDTQYF
>TRBV29-1|.|TRBJ1-1|.
TGCAGCGTTGTAGGAGGTGGTGAAGCTTTCTTT
CSVVGGGEAFF
>TRBV28|.|TRBJ1-4|.
TGTGCCAGCAGGAAGATAACGGGGGAAGAACTGTTTTTT
CASRKITGEELFF
>TRBV28|.|TRBJ2-3|TRBD1
TGTGCCAGCACTCGGGGACAGAGCACAGATACGCAGTATTTT
CASTRGQSTDTQYF
>TRBV7-2|.|TRBJ2-7|TRBD2
TGTGCCAGCAGTCCTGGAGGGACTAGCGGGTTACGGGAGCAGTACTTC
CASSPGGTSGLREQYF
>TRBV14|.|TRBJ1-2|TRBD1
TGTGCCAGCAGCCAAGACAACAGGGGGCGCGACTATGGCTACACCTTC
CASSQDNRGRDYGYTF
>TRBV18|.|TRBJ2-7|.
TGTGCCAGCTCACCTTCCAGGGGCCACGAGCAGTACTTC
CASSPSRGHEQYF
>TRBV5-4|.|TRBJ1-1|.
TGTGCCAGCAGCAACCGACAGAACACTGAAGCTTTCTTT
CASSNRQNTEAFF
>TRBV28|once|TRBJ2-1|.
TGTGCCAGCAGTTTAGCGGCGAACTCCTACAATGAGCAGTTCTTC
CASSLAANSYNEQFF
>TRBV11-2|.|TRBJ1-1|.
TGTGCCAGCAGCTACCCCCAGGGAGGGTTGAACACTGAAGCTTTCTTT
CASSYPQGGLNTEAFF
>TRBV6-5|.|TRBJ1-2|.
TGTGCCAGCAGTATGGAGGGCTACACCTTC
CASSMEGYTF
>TRBV24-1|.|TRBJ1-2|TRBD1
TGTGCCACCAGTGATACTGGACAGGGCGGAACCTATGGCTACACCTTC
CATSDTGQGGTYGYTF
>TRBV28|.|TRBJ2-2|TRBD1
TGTGCCAGCAGTTCGGGCGGGACAGGGCGCTTTACCGGGGAGCTGTTTTTT
CASSSGGTGRFTGELFF
>TRBV7-9|.|TRBJ1-5|.
TGTGCCAGCAGCTTATCAGGGAATCAGCCCCAGCATTTT
CASSLSGNQPQHF
>TRBV7-3|.|TRBJ2-1|TRBD2
TGTGCCAGCAGCTTAAAAGGGGGGCGGACTAGCATGGATGAGCAGTTCTTC
CASSLKGGRTSMDEQFF
>TRBV3-1/TRBV3-2|.|TRBJ1-6|.
TGTGCCAGCAGCCCCCCCTCCGGTTCACCCCTCCACTTT
CASSPPSGSPLHF
>TRBV1|once|TRBJ1-3|.
TGCACCAGCAGTCTTAACCCCCGACAGTACTCTGGAAACACCATATATTTT
CTSSLNPRQYSGNTIYF
>TRBV6-5|.|TRBJ2-7|.
TGTGCCTTTCGGACAGAGCCCTACGAGCAGTACTTC
CAFRTEPYEQYF
>TRBV12-5|.|TRBJ2-2|.
TGTGCTAGTGGTCCGGGGTGGGGAAACACCGGGGAGCTGTTTTTT
CASGPGWGNTGELFF
>TRBV7-2|.|TRBJ1-2|TRBD1
TGTGCCAGCAGCTTAGATGGGACAGCCGGGGCTACTTTTACCGGCTACACCTTC
CASSLDGTAGATFTGYTF
>TRBV2|.|TRBJ2-7|TRBD2
TGTGCCAGCAAGCGGGAGGGCCACTACGAGCAGTACTTC
CASKREGHYEQYF
>TRBV19|once|TRBJ1-2|TRBD1
TGTGCCAGTAGTACCCGGGACAGGGGGCGGAACTATGGCTACACCTTC
CASSTRDRGRNYGYTF
>TRBV4-1|.|TRBJ2-3|.
TGCGCCAGCAGCCAAGATGTTTTGCGGGATACGCAGTATTTT
CASSQDVLRDTQYF
>TRBV12-3/TRBV12-4|.|TRBJ2-1|TRBD2
TGTGCCAGCGGGTGGGAGGGCTACAATGAGCAGTTCTTC
CASGWEGYNEQFF
>TRBV9|once|TRBJ2-2|.
TGTGCCAGCAGCCAACTTTCCACCGGGGAGCTGTTTTTT
CASSQLSTGELFF
>TRBV27|.|TRBJ2-6|.
TGTGCCAGCAGTTTGTTAGCGCTCGGAGAGGGGGCCAACGTCCTGACTTTC
CASSLLALGEGANVLTF
>TRBV7-9|.|TRBJ1-6|TRBD1
TGTGCCAGCAGCCTAGGCCGGGACAGGGGGAATTCACCCCTCCACTTT
CASSLGRDRGNSPLHF
>TRBV11-3|few|TRBJ2-7|.
TGTGCCAGCAGCTTAGATCCGATGGGCGCCTACGAGCAGTACTTC
CASSLDPMGAYEQYF
>TRBV29-1|few|TRBJ1-5|.
TGCAGCGTTGTTGGAGGCGACGGGAATCAGCCCCAGCATTTT
CSVVGGDGNQPQHF
>TRBV19|.|TRBJ2-7|TRBD1
TGTGCCAGTAGGAGATCTGGACAGGGTTCTCCCTACGAGCAGTACTTC
CASRRSGQGSPYEQYF
>TRBV11-3|medium-sized|TRBJ2-1|TRBD2
TGTGCCAGCAGCCTGACTAGCGGGGTTAAGGATGAGCAGTTCTTC
CASSLTSGVKDEQFF
>TRBV6-2/TRBV6-3|.|TRBJ1-2|.
TGTGCCAGCAGTTACTCAACGACAGGTGGACGCGATGGCTACACCTTC
CASSYSTTGGRDGYTF
>TRBV19|.|TRBJ1-1|TRBD1
TGTGCCAGTAGTTACCAGGGGGCGGACACTGAAGCTTTCTTT
CASSYQGADTEAFF
>TRBV6-5|.|TRBJ2-5|TRBD2
TGTGCCAGCAGTTACGGGGGAGGGAGGGAGACCCAGTACTTC
CASSYGGGRETQYF